This TCR beta chain was sequenced during a study of blood T cells in healthy people across ages. Primed by a sample-barcoded 5' primer and a J-beta primer mix, a second PCR proceeded for about 7 to 11 cycles. TCRdb recomputed calls from the 5' RACE reads with MiXCR, one row per CDR3 protein. Of more than 600,000 distinct CDR3 sequences listed, 20% to 30% are singletons. V shed 3 bases and J 10 bases; nucleotides not matched to a gene: 11. This CDR3 comprises 15 residues. CDR1 is LNHNV and CDR2 is YYDKDF in the germline V gene (reference sequence). This clonotype occurred a few times. These sequences were also reported in another study, on T cells of mothers and their children.

The V call is TRBV15, the J call TRBJ2-1; TRBD1 matches 8 bases. This TCR was sampled from a boy younger than 18 in good health. The sequencing input was blood. CDR3 sequence (DNA): TGTGCCACCAGCAGTGACAGGGGTTCTGCCCAAGAGCAGTTCTTC. It yields the protein CATSSDRGSAQEQFF.